The 19 T cell receptor beta chains presented below share a single source sample, sequenced in a study of blood T cell repertoires in COVID-19. TCRdb keeps only in-frame clones here, not all; method: immunoSEQ multiplex PCR. This sample has around 180,000 clones, with about 81% found just once. The sample consisted of peripheral blood. These TCRs come from a woman of 80 years or more with COVID-19, enrolled during active disease.

The rearrangement uses TRBV10-3 and TRBJ2-3; 11 bases align to TRBD1. The ends lost 6 bases at V and 2 bases at J; junction bases unmatched: 7. In germline, CDR1 is ENHRY, CDR2 SYGVKD. The CDR3 totals 16 residues. CDR3: CAISADRGRYTDTQYF. CDR3 coding DNA: TGTGCCATCAGCGCGGACAGGGGGCGGTACACAGATACGCAGTATTTT.

This chain uses TRBV29-1 with TRBJ2-1; TRBD2 aligns across 14 bases. Germline values: CDR1 SQVTM, CDR2 ANQGSEA. The CDR3 is 13 residues long. The V gene end was trimmed by 7 bases and the J gene end by 9 bases; junction bases not matched to a gene: 5. The CDR3 DNA is TGCAGCGCGCGACTAGCGGGAGGGGGTGAGCAGTTCTTC. It specifies CSARLAGGGEQFF.

The gene calls are TRBV7-8 and TRBJ2-2, with TRBD1 as a possible D gene (6 bases). Germline values: CDR1 SGHVS, CDR2 FQNEAQ. Trimming left V 5 bases short and J 2 bases short, with 15 bases between. This CDR3 region has 16 residues. The CDR3 nucleotides are TGTGCCAGCAGCGTACTCACAGGGCAAAACACCGGGGAGCTGTTTTTT. Its translation: CASSVLTGQNTGELFF. Filled out from reference TRBV7-8 and TRBJ2-2, the complete variable domain reads GAGVSQSPRYKVAKRGQDVALRCDPISGHVSLFWYQQALGQGPEFLTYFQNEAQLDKSGLPSDRFFAERPEGSVSTLKIQRTQQEDSAVYLCASSVLTGQNTGELFFGEGSRLTVL.

This chain uses TRBV15 with TRBJ1-5, with 7 bases that match TRBD1. The J segment lost 1 base and the V segment lost 1 base, leaving 4 bases of the junction unmatched. CDR3 length: 16 residues. Per germline, CDR1 LNHNV and CDR2 YYDKDF (reference sequence). CDR3 in amino acids: CATSRGQGGSNQPQHF. In DNA, the CDR3 is TGTGCCACCAGCAGAGGACAGGGAGGAAGCAATCAGCCCCAGCATTTT.

This clone was seen just once. The chain employs TRBV6-2 or TRBV6-3 and TRBJ1-1; D not resolved. This CDR3 has 11 residues. The V gene's germline CDR1 is MNHEY and CDR2 SVGEGT. The V end lost 5 bases, the J end lost 5 bases, and 6 bases lay between the germline ends. The CDR3 DNA reads TGTGCCAGCAGTCGCGGTACTGAAGCTTTCTTT. Protein sequence: CASSRGTEAFF.

This clone was found once. The rearrangement uses TRBV7-9 and TRBJ1-2, with D uncertain. CDR1 and CDR2 (germline): SEHNR, FQNEAQ (reference sequence). V lost 2 bases, J lost 8 bases, and 9 bases lay in between. CDR3 length: 12 amino acids. The CDR3, as DNA: TGTGCCAGCAGCTTACCTCAGTGGGGCTACACCTTC. This gives the protein CASSLPQWGYTF.

In its sample, this clone was seen once. V is TRBV3-1 (or the pseudogene TRBV3-2) and J is TRBJ2-3; 7 nucleotides line up with TRBD1. Germline V gene data show CDR1 as LGHDT and CDR2 as YNNKEL (reference sequence). The J segment lost 1 base and the V segment lost 0 bases, leaving 4 bases of the junction unmatched. The CDR3 extends over 16 amino acids. The CDR3 bases are TGTGCCAGCAGCCAAGAAAGGGGGCATCGCACAGATACGCAGTATTTT. Translated: CASSQERGHRTDTQYF.

V and J are TRBV5-4 and TRBJ2-7; D is unresolved. Germline V lookup: CDR1 SGHNT, CDR2 YYREEE (reference sequence). The V end was cut by 0 bases, the J end by 1 base, with 8 bases between. This CDR3 is 14 amino acids long. The CDR3 here is CASSLGGNSYEQYF. The DNA of the CDR3 is TGTGCCAGCAGCTTGGGCGGCAATTCCTACGAGCAGTACTTC.

The chain joins TRBV9 to TRBJ1-2, with D perhaps matching TRBD1 (5 bases). V lost 10 bases and J 4 bases, leaving 11 bases between the germline ends. The CDR3 length is 11 residues. The germline gives CDR1 SGDLS, CDR2 YYNGEE. CDR3 in DNA: TGTGCCTCCAATGGGGCCTATGGCTACACCTTC. Translation gives CASNGAYGYTF.

The chain links TRBV28 to TRBJ2-3, with 7 positions matching TRBD1. The CDR3 loop spans 15 amino acids. Germline-derived CDR1 and CDR2 are MDHEN and SYDVKM. V lost 3 bases, J lost 3 bases, and 6 bases stayed unmatched. The CDR3 DNA sequence: TGTGCCAGCAGTTTCCGGGACAGAGGAACAGATACGCAGTATTTT. As protein: CASSFRDRGTDTQYF. The complete variable domain, with remaining parts taken from reference TRBV28 and TRBJ2-3, reads DVKVTQSSRYLVKRTGEKVFLECVQDMDHENMFWYRQDPGLGLRLIYFSYDVKMKEKGDIPEGYSVSREKKERFSLILESASTNQTSMYLCASSFRDRGTDTQYFGPGTRLTVL.

The chain is built from TRBV6-5 and TRBJ1-6; D is unclear. The CDR3 totals 13 residues. Trimming removed 6 bases from V and 15 bases from J, with 18 bases in between. Germline CDR1 reads MNHEY; CDR2 reads SVGAGI. The CDR3 region is CASRSPPRGGLHF. Here the CDR3 DNA reads TGTGCCAGCAGATCCCCCCCTCGAGGTGGCCTCCACTTT.

The chain links TRBV5-1 to TRBJ1-3, with 7 nucleotides matching TRBD1. Germline trimming cut 4 bases from V and 3 bases from J; bases unmatched to any gene: 7. There are 15 residues in the CDR3. The germline V gene encodes CDR1 SGHRS and CDR2 YFSETQ. Here the CDR3 reads CASSPHQGDGNTIYF. The CDR3 DNA sequence: TGCGCCAGCAGCCCACACCAGGGGGATGGAAACACCATATATTTT.

The gene calls are TRBV6-6 and TRBJ2-7, with 7 bases identical to TRBD1. Unmatched junction bases numbered 5, after V lost 5 bases and J lost 7 bases. Germline assignment: CDR1 MNHNY and CDR2 SVGAGI (reference sequence). This CDR3 has 12 amino acids. The DNA for the CDR3 is TGTGCCAGCAGTGGACAGGTTCGGGAGCAGTACTTC. Translated, it gives CASSGQVREQYF.

The chain couples TRBV28 to TRBJ1-5; tentative D call: TRBD1 (6 bases). The CDR3 extends over 15 amino acids. Between the trimmed V and J ends, which lost 3 bases and 11 bases, there was a span of 20 bases. The V gene's germline CDR1 is MDHEN and CDR2 SYDVKM. CDR3 sequence reads: CASSFLGGPGWAQHF. In DNA form, the CDR3 reads TGTGCCAGCAGTTTTCTAGGGGGACCCGGGTGGGCCCAGCATTTT. Drawing the rest from reference TRBV28 and TRBJ1-5, the complete variable domain is DVKVTQSSRYLVKRTGEKVFLECVQDMDHENMFWYRQDPGLGLRLIYFSYDVKMKEKGDIPEGYSVSREKKERFSLILESASTNQTSMYLCASSFLGGPGWAQHFGDGTRLSIL.

The V gene is TRBV12-3 or TRBV12-4, the J gene TRBJ1-2, with D tentatively TRBD1 (6 bases). The CDR3 totals 13 residues. The ends were cut back, 6 bases at V and 4 bases at J, with 12 bases in the middle. CDR3 in amino acids: CASRGGGLYGYTF. CDR3 nucleotide sequence: TGTGCCAGCAGAGGGGGGGGCCTCTATGGCTACACCTTC.

The chain carries TRBV19 and TRBJ2-3, with TRBD2 matching 8 bases. Germline CDR1 LNHDA, CDR2 SQIVND (reference sequence). The CDR3 loop spans 14 amino acids. V lost 3 bases to trimming and J lost 6 bases; unmatched junction nucleotides: 5. The chain's CDR3 is CASSIQAGADTQYF. The CDR3 region has the DNA TGTGCCAGTAGTATTCAAGCGGGAGCGGATACGCAGTATTTT.

The chain joins TRBV10-3 to TRBJ2-7; D uncertain. The V end lost 4 bases, the J end lost 2 bases, and 3 bases lay between the germline ends. The CDR3 runs 11 residues. Germline V gene lookup returns CDR1 ENHRY and CDR2 SYGVKD. The CDR3 coding sequence is TGTGCCATCAGTGCGGCCTACGAGCAGTACTTC. Translated: CAISAAYEQYF.

The chain recombines TRBV7-6 with TRBJ2-7; 11 positions agree with TRBD2. The germline CDR1 and CDR2 sequences are SGHVS and FNYEAQ. The V gene end was trimmed by 5 bases and the J gene end by 1 base; junction bases not matched to a gene: 10. This CDR3 comprises 17 residues. CDR3 DNA sequence: TGTGCCAGCAGCCCCGGCCTAGCGGGGGGTCGGTCCTACGAGCAGTACTTC. Amino acid sequence: CASSPGLAGGRSYEQYF.

Here the CDR3 DNA reads TGTGCCAGCAGTTCTTTCTCTGAGCAGTTCTTC. The encoded protein is CASSSFSEQFF. V gene TRBV5-4 combines with J gene TRBJ2-1; D ambiguous. Germline-derived CDR1 and CDR2 are SGHNT and YYREEE (reference sequence). The CDR3 length is 11 residues. Between the trimmed V and J ends, which lost 5 bases and 9 bases, there was a span of 9 bases.